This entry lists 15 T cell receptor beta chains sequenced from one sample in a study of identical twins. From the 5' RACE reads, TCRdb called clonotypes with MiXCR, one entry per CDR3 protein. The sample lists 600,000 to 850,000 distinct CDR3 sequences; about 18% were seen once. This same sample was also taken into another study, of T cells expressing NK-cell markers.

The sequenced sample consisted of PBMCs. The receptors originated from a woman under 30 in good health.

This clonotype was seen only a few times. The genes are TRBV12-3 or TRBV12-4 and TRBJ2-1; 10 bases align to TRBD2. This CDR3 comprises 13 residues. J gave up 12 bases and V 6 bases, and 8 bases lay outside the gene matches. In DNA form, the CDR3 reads TGTGCCAGCAGCCGCCCTAGCGGGGGTCGGCAGTTCTTC. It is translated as CASSRPSGGRQFF.

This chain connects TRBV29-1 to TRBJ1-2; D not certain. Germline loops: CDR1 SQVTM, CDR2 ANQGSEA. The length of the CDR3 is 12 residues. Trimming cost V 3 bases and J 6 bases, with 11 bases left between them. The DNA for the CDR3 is TGCAGCGTTGAGAGTAGTGAACATGGCTACACCTTC. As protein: CSVESSEHGYTF.

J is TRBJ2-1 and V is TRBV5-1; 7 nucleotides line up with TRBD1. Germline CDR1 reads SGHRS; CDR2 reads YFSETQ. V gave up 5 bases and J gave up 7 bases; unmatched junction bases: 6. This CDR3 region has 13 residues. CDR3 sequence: CASSRTGRNEQFF. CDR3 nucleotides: TGCGCCAGCAGTCGGACAGGCAGGAATGAGCAGTTCTTC.

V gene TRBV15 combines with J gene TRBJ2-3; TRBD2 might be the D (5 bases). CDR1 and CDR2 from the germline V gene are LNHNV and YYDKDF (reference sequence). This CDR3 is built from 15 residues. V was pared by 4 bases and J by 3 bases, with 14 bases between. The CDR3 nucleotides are TGTGCCACCAGCAACCAGCCACTAGTGACAGATACGCAGTATTTT. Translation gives CATSNQPLVTDTQYF.

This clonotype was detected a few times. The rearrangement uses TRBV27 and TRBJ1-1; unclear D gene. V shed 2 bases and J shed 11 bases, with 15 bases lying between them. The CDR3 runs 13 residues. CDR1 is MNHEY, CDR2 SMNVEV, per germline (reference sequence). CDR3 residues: CASSLRDGLGAFF. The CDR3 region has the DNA TGTGCCAGCAGTTTAAGAGACGGTCTTGGGGCTTTCTTT.

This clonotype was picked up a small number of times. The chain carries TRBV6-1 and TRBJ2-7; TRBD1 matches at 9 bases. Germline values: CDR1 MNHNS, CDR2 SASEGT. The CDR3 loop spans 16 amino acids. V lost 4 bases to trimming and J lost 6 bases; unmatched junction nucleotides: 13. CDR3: CASSGYRDRDSGEQYF. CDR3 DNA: TGTGCCAGCAGTGGCTACCGGGACAGGGATTCAGGCGAGCAGTACTTC.

CDR3 in amino acids: CASSWGRVKAKLFF. CDR3 nucleotide sequence: TGTGCCAGCAGCTGGGGGAGGGTGAAGGCAAAACTGTTTTTT. The chain couples TRBV7-2 to TRBJ1-4; D might be TRBD1 (5 bases). The CDR3 is 14 amino acids. The V gene lost 4 bases and the J gene lost 10 bases, with 16 bases spanning the gap. In germline, CDR1 is SGHTA, CDR2 FQGNSA. Full variable domain (outside the CDR3, taken from reference TRBV7-2 and TRBJ1-4): GAGVSQSPSNKVTEKGKDVELRCDPISGHTALYWYRQSLGQGLEFLIYFQGNSAPDKSGLPSDRFSAERTGGSVSTLTIQRTQQEDSAVYLCASSWGRVKAKLFFGSGTQLSVL.

CDR3: CSVDPLAGDLQTQYF. The DNA of the CDR3 is TGCAGCGTTGATCCCCTAGCGGGAGATTTGCAGACCCAGTACTTC. The chain links TRBV29-1 to TRBJ2-5, with 10 bases lining up with TRBD2. The CDR3 spans 15 residues. J was trimmed by 6 bases and V by 3 bases; bases with no gene match: 10. The germline CDR1 and CDR2 sequences are SQVTM and ANQGSEA.

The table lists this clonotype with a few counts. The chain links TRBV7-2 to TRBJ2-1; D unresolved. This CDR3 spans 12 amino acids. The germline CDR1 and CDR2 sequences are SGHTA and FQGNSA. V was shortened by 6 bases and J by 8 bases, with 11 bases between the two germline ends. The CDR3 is CASSPKVHEQFF. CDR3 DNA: TGTGCCAGCAGTCCAAAAGTCCATGAGCAGTTCTTC. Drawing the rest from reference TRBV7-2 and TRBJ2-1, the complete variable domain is GAGVSQSPSNKVTEKGKDVELRCDPISGHTALYWYRQSLGQGLEFLIYFQGNSAPDKSGLPSDRFSAERTGGSVSTLTIQRTQQEDSAVYLCASSPKVHEQFFGPGTRLTVL.

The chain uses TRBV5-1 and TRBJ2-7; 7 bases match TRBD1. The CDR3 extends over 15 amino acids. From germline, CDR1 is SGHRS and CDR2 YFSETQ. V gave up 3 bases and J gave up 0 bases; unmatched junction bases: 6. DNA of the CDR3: TGCGCCAGCAGCTGGGGACAGCAGTTCTCCTACGAGCAGTACTTC. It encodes CASSWGQQFSYEQYF.

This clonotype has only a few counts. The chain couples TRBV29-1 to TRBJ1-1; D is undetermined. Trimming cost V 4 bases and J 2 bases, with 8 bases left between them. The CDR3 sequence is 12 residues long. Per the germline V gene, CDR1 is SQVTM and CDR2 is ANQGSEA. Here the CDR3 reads CSVVGPNTEAFF. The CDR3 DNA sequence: TGCAGCGTTGTCGGGCCCAACACTGAAGCTTTCTTT.

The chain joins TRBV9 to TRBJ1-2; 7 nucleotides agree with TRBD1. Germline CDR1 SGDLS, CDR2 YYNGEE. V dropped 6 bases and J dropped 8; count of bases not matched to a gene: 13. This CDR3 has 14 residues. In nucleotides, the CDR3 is TGTGCCAGCAAGCAACAGGGGTGGTTAGAGGGCTACACCTTC. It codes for CASKQQGWLEGYTF.

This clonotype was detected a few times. This chain's CDR3 is CASRTTGGAGNTEAFF. The DNA for the CDR3 is TGTGCCAGCAGGACTACAGGGGGCGCGGGGAACACTGAAGCTTTCTTT. The J gene is TRBJ1-1, the V gene TRBV12-3 or TRBV12-4, with 9 bases lining up with TRBD1. Trimming took 6 bases from V and 1 from J; bases not matched to a gene: 9. This CDR3 spans 16 amino acids.

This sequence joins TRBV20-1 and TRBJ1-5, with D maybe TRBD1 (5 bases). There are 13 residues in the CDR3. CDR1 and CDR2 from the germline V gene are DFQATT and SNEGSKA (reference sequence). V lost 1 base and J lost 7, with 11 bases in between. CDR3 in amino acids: CSARGAGNQPQHF. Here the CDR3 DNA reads TGCAGTGCTAGAGGGGCAGGGAACCAGCCCCAGCATTTT.

The CDR3 loop reads CASSLSSTVAFF. CDR3 in DNA: TGTGCCAGCAGCTTATCCTCGACGGTCGCTTTCTTT. The chain has TRBV11-2 and TRBJ1-1; D not certain. CDR3 size: 12 residues. V gave up 2 bases and J gave up 11 bases, with 12 bases separating them. CDR1 SGHAT and CDR2 FQNNGV come from the germline V gene.